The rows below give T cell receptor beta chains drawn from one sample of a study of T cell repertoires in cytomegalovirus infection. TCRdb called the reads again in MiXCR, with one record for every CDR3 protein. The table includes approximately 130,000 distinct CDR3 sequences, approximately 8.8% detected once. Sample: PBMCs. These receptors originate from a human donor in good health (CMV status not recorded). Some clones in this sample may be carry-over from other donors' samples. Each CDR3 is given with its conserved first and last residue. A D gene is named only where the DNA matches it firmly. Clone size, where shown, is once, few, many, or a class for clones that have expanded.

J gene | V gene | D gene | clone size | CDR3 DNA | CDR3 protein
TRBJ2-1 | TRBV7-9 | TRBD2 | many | TGTGCCAGCAGCTTAGCCGGACTAGCGGGGGACAATGAGCAGTTCTTC | CASSLAGLAGDNEQFF
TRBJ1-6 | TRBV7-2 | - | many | TGTGCCAGCAGCCGTGGCCTGGGGAATTCACCCCTCCACTTT | CASSRGLGNSPLHF
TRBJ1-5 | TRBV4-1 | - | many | TGCGCCAGCAGCCAAGATGACCGGGTTGGTCAGCCCCAGCATTTT | CASSQDDRVGQPQHF
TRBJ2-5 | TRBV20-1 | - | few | TGCAGTGCTTGGGTGGGCGGACAAGAGACCCAGTACTTC | CSAWVGGQETQYF
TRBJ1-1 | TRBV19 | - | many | TGTGCCAGTAGTATAAGAGATGGCACTGAAGCTTTCTTT | CASSIRDGTEAFF
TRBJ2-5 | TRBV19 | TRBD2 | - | TGTGCCAGTAGTGAGTTAGCGGGGGGGCCAGGGACCCAGTACTTC | CASSELAGGPGTQYF
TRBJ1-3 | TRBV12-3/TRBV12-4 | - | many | TGTGCCAGCAGCCCCCCTGGTACGTCTGGAAACACCATATATTTT | CASSPPGTSGNTIYF
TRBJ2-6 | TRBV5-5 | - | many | TGTGCCAGCAGCCCTGACGGGGGGCCCTGGGCCAACGTCCTGACTTTC | CASSPDGGPWANVLTF
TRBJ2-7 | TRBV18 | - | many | TGTGCCAGCTCACCCCTAGGGACGTACTCCTACGAGCAGTACTTC | CASSPLGTYSYEQYF
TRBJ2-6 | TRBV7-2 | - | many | TGTGCCAGCAGCTTAGACGGCTCTGGGGCCAACGTCCTGACTTTC | CASSLDGSGANVLTF
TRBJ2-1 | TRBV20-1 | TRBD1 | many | TGCAGTGCTAGGGCCGGGACAGGGAACAATGAGCAGTTCTTC | CSARAGTGNNEQFF
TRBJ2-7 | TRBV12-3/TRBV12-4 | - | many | TGTGCCAGCAGTTTAGGTTCTGGAGAGACGCCCTACGAGCAGTACTTC | CASSLGSGETPYEQYF
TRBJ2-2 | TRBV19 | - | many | TGTGCCAGTACCCCGTACTTCAACGGGGAGCTGTTTTTT | CASTPYFNGELFF
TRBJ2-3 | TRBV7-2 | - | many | TGTGCCAGCAGCCGGAGGGGGCAAACAGATACGCAGTATTTT | CASSRRGQTDTQYF
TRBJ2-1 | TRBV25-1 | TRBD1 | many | TGTGCCAGCAGTGGCGGGTACGGGACAGGGGGAGGTGAGCAGTTCTTC | CASSGGYGTGGGEQFF
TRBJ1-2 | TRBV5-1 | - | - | TGCGCCAGCAGCTTGGCCTCGGACACCTATGGCTACACCTTC | CASSLASDTYGYTF
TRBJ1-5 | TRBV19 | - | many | TGTGCCAGTAGTATAACCCCGGGTCACAATCAGCCCCAGCATTTT | CASSITPGHNQPQHF
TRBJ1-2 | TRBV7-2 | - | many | TGTGCCAGCAGCTTAGGCGGGTCCGGAGCTAACTATGGCTACACCTTC | CASSLGGSGANYGYTF
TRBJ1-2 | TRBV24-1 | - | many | TGTGCCACCAGTGATTTGGCAGGGTTTGGCTACACCTTC | CATSDLAGFGYTF
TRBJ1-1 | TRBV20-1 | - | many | TGCAGTGCTAAGGTGGGGGGGGAATTAGCCACTGAAGCTTTCTTT | CSAKVGGELATEAFF
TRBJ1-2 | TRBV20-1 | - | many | TGCAGTGCTAGAGAAATGAATAACTATGGCTACACCTTC | CSAREMNNYGYTF
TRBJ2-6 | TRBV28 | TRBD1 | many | TGTGCCAGCAGTCCCTCGGGACAGGGGGTTTCCGGGGCCAACGTCCTGACTTTC | CASSPSGQGVSGANVLTF
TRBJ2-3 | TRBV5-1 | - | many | TGCGCCAGCAAGCTCGTCAGTTTCACAGATACGCAGTATTTT | CASKLVSFTDTQYF
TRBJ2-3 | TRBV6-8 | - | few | TGTGCCAGCAGGGGGGGGGGGCTAAGCACAGATACGCAGTATTTT | CASRGGGLSTDTQYF
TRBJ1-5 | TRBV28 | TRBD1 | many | TGTGCCAGCAGTCCAGGGACAGGGAACAATCAGCCCCAGCATTTT | CASSPGTGNNQPQHF
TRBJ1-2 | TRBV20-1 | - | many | TGCAGTGCTAAACCCCAGGGACGAGCTAACTATGGCTACACCTTC | CSAKPQGRANYGYTF
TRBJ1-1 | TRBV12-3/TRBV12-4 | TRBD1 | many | TGTGCCAGCAGCGATAACAGGGGAGGGACTGAAGCTTTCTTT | CASSDNRGGTEAFF
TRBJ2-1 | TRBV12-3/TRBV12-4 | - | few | TGTGCCAGCAGTTTGTACATCTACAATGAGCAGTTCTTC | CASSLYIYNEQFF
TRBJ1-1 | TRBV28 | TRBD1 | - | TGTGCCAGCAGGACAGGGTCGAACACTGAAGCTTTCTTT | CASRTGSNTEAFF
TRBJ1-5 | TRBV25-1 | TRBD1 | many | TGTGCCAGCAGCGCAGCAGGGGGCCTGGGGCAGCCCCAGCATTTT | CASSAAGGLGQPQHF
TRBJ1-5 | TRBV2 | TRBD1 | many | TGTGCCAGCAGAGACCGGACAGGGGGAAATCAGCCCCAGCATTTT | CASRDRTGGNQPQHF
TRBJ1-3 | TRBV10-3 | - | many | TGTGCCATCAGCGGAGAGCCGCGGGATCGGGGAAACACCATATATTTT | CAISGEPRDRGNTIYF
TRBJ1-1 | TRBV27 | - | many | TGTGCCAGCAGTTTAGTTTGGAACACTGAAGCTTTCTTT | CASSLVWNTEAFF
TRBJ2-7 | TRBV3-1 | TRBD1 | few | TGTGCCAGCAGCCAAGCAGGGACAGGGTACGAGCAGTACTTC | CASSQAGTGYEQYF
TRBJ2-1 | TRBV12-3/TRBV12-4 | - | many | TGTGCCAGCAGTTTAGATGAGCAGTTCTTC | CASSLDEQFF
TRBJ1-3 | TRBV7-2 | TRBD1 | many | TGTGCCAGCAGCTCGCGGGACAGCCGAAAAACTTCTGGAAACACCATATATTTT | CASSSRDSRKTSGNTIYF
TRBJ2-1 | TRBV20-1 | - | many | TGCAGTGCTAGCCCGGTGACAGCTTTCCGGGAGCAGTTCTTC | CSASPVTAFREQFF
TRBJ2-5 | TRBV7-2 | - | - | TGTGCCAGCAGCTTACGTCGGGGGCTGCAAGAGACCCAGTACTTC | CASSLRRGLQETQYF
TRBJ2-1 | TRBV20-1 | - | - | TGCAGTGCTAGAGATCCTGGCCAGGGCAACTACAATGAGCAGTTCTTC | CSARDPGQGNYNEQFF
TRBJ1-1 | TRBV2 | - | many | TGTGCCAGCAGGGACGGTCCCGTAAGCACTGAAGCTTTCTTT | CASRDGPVSTEAFF
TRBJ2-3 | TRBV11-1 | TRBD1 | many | TGTGCCAGCAGCTTAGCCCTAGGGACAGCGGGCACAGATACGCAGTATTTT | CASSLALGTAGTDTQYF
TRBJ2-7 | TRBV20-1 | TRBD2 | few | TGCAGTGCTGGGACTAGCGGGGGCCTTACCTACGAGCAGTACTTC | CSAGTSGGLTYEQYF
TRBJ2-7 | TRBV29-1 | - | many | TGCAGCGTTGAAAGCCCAAACTACGAGCAGTACTTC | CSVESPNYEQYF
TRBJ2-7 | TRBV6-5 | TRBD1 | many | TGTGCCAGCAGTTACGGAGGCGGGACAGGGGGGGAGCAGTACTTC | CASSYGGGTGGEQYF
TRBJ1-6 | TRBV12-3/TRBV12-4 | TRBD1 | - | TGTGCCAGCAGGTCCCCGGGACAGGAGAGCTCCTATAATTCACCCCTCCACTTT | CASRSPGQESSYNSPLHF
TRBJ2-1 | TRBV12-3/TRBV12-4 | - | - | TGTGCCAGCAGTTTAGTCGACAGCTCTAAGGGGAATGAGCAGTTCTTC | CASSLVDSSKGNEQFF
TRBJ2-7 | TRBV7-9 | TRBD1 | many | TGTGCCAGCAGCCCGACAGGGGCCCACGAGCAGTACTTC | CASSPTGAHEQYF
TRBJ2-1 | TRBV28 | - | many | TGTGCCAGCAGTTTAGGTTACTCCTACAATGAGCAGTTCTTC | CASSLGYSYNEQFF
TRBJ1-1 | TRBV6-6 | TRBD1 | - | TGTGCCCGCAGCTTGCGGGAGGGGGCTAAAGCTGTCTTT | CARSLREGAKAVF
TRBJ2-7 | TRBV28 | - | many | TGTGCCAGCACCCCCGAAGGAATATCCTACGAGCAGTACTTC | CASTPEGISYEQYF
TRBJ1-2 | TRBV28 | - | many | TGTGCCAGCAGTTTATACCCAGCGACAGTTAACTATGGCTACACCTTC | CASSLYPATVNYGYTF
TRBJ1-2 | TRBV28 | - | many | TGTGCCAGCAAACCGCTCATACTCGGCTATGGCTACACCTTC | CASKPLILGYGYTF
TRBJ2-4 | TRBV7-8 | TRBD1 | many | TGTGCCAGCAGCTTAAAGGGGGCGCATCGGGACGGGGACAAAAACATTCAGTACTTC | CASSLKGAHRDGDKNIQYF
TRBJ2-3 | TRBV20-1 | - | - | TGCAGTGCTCCGAGACAAGTCAGGGCAGATACGCAGTATTTT | CSAPRQVRADTQYF
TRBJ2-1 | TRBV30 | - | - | TGTGCCTGGAGTCGAGGGGGAAGACAGTTCTTC | CAWSRGGRQFF
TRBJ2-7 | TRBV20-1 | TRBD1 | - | TGCAGTGCTACCCCGACAGGGAGCTCCTACGAGCAGTACTTC | CSATPTGSSYEQYF
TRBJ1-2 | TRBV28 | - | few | TGTGCCAGCAGCTCCGGGTGGGGAGGGTTTGGCTACACCTTC | CASSSGWGGFGYTF
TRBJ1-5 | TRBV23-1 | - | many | TGCGCCAGCAGTCAATCGAAGGGGGGGGATCAGCCCCAGCATTTT | CASSQSKGGDQPQHF
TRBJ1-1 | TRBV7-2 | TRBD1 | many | TGTGCCAGCAGCTCAATCACCTGGGGACAGGACCTCCAGGGGAACACTGAAGCTTTCTTT | CASSSITWGQDLQGNTEAFF
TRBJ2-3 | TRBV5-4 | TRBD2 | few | TGTGCCAGCAGCTTCCCAAGGGGCGGGGGAAGCACAGATACGCAGTATTTT | CASSFPRGGGSTDTQYF